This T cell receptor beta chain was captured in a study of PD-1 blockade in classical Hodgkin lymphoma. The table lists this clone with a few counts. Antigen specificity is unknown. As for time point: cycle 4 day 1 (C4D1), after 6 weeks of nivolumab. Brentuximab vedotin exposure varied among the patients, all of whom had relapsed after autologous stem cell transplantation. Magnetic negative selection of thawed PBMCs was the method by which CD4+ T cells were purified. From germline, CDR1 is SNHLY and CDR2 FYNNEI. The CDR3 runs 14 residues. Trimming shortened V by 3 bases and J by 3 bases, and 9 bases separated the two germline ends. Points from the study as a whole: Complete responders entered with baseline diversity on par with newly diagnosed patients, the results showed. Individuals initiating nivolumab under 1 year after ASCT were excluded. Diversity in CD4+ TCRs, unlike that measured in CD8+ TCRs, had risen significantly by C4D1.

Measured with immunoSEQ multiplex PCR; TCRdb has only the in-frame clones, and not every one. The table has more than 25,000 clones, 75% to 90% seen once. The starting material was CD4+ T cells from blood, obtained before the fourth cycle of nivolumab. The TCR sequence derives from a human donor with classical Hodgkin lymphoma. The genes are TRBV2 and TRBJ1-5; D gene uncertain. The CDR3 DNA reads TGTGCCAGCAGTGAGGCAGCCCCCAATCAGCCCCAGCATTTT. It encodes CASSEAAPNQPQHF.